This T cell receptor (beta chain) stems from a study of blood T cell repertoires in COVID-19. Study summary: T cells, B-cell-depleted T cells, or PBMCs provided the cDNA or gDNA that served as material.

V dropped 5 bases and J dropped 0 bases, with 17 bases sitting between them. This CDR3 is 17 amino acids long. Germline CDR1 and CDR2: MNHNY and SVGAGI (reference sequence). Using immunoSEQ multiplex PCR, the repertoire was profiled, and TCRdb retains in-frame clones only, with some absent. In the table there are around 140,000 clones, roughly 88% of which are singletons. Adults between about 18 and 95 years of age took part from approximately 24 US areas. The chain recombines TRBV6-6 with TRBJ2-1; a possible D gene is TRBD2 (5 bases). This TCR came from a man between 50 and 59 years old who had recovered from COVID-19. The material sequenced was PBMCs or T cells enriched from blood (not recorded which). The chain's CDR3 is CASSPATIYSSYNEQFF. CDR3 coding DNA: TGTGCCAGCAGTCCGGCGACTATTTACAGCTCCTACAATGAGCAGTTCTTC.